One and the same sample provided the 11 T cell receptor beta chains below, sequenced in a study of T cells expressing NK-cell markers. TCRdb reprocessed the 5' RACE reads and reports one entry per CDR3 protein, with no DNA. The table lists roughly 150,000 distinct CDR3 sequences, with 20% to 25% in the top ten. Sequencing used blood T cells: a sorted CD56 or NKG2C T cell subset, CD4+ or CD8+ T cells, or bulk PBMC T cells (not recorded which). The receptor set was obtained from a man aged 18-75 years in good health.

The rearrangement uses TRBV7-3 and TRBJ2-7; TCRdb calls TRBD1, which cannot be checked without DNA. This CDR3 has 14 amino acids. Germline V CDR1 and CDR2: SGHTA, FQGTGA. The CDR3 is CASSSGQGASEQYF.

CDR3: CASSLSTGTYEQYF. This sequence joins TRBV7-9 and TRBJ2-7; with no DNA, the TCRdb D assignment of TRBD2 cannot be verified. The germline gives CDR1 SEHNR, CDR2 FQNEAQ (reference sequence). This CDR3 region has 14 residues.

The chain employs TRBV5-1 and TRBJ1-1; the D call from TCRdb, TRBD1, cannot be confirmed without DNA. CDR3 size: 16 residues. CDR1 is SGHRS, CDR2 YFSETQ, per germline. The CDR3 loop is CASSLGFFGQESEAFF.

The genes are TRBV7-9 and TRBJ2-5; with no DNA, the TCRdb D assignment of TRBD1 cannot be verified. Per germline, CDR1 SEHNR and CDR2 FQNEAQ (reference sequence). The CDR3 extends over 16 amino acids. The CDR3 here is CASSFPGEYVLETQYF. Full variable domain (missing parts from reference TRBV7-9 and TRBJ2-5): DTGVSQNPRHKITKRGQNVTFRCDPISEHNRLYWYRQTLGQGPEFLTYFQNEAQLEKSRLLSDRFSAERPKGSFSTLEIQRTEQGDSAMYLCASSFPGEYVLETQYFGPGTRLLVL.

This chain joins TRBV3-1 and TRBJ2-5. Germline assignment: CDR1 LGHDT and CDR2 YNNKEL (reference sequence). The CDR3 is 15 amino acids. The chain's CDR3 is CASSQDSSVQETQYF.

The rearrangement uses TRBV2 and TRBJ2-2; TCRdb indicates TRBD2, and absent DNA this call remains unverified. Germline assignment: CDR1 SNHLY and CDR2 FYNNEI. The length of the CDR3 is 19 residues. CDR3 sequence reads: CASSASLHPSGGNTGELFF.

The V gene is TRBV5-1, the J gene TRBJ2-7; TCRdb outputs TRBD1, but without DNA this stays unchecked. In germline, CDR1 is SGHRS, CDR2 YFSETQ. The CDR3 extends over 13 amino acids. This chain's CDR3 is CASSTGPRYEQYF.

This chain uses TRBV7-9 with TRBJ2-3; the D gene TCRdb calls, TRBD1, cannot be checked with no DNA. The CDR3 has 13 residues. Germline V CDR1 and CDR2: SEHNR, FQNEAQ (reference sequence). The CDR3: CASVMGGTDTQYF.

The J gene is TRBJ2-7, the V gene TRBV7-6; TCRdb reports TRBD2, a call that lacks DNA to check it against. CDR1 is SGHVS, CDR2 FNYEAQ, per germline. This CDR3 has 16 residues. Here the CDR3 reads CASSPTGGALSYEQYF.

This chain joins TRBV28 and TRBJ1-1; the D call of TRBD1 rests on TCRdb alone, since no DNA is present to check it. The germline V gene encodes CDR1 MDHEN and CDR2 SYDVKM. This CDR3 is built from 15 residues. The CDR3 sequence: CASDKGTKMNTEAFF.

CDR3 region: CASSQGQGPHNEQFF. The V call is TRBV3-1, the J call TRBJ2-1. Germline V lookup: CDR1 LGHDT, CDR2 YNNKEL (reference sequence). The CDR3 contains 15 residues.